This T cell receptor (beta chain) is from a study of blood T cell repertoires in COVID-19 (dated by TCRdb to 2020 to 2022). Regarding the research as a whole: Samples from collaborators originated in the United States, Italy and Spain and spanned both the acute and convalescent phases of COVID-19. The samples were drawn from two sources: the first 160 participants of the ongoing ImmuneRACE study, and 1,254 subjects contributed by 6 global collaborators. A de-identified subject ID, COVID-19 status, age in years and sex were almost always included in the sample metadata. The prospective study material was composed of cDNA or gDNA derived from T cells, B-cell-depleted T cells, or PBMCs. HLA class I and class II types, where available, came from metadata supplied by the sample provider rather than from assay-based typing. A freely available public database, intended as a resource for researchers studying the immune response to SARS-CoV-2, is where the repertoires were released. The dataset comprised deeply sampled blood TCRbeta repertoires from subjects exposed to, actively infected with, or recovered from COVID-19.

TCRbeta CDR3 regions were amplified from genomic DNA by means of the immunoSEQ Assay, a bias-controlled multiplex PCR. In the source study's methods: The number of nucleated cells in each sample was estimated by amplification of reference gene primers within the assay. To quantify the absolute abundance of each unique TCRbeta CDR3 rearrangement, sequence reads were collapsed and filtered. Productive Simpson clonality was computed per sample as the square root of Simpson's diversity index over productive rearrangements. As stored in TCRdb, this immuneACCESS dataset retains in-frame rearrangements with V and J assigned. A fraction of the clones does not appear; measured against another copy, unresolved V genes explain less than half of the discrepancy, and the remainder lacks a known reason. That table supplies the V and J calls and clone size; D and trimming were determined from the DNA. The sample table lists some 190,000 clones, approximately 84% of them with a count of one. Together, the top ten hold less than 6.5% of the sample.

Sequences KGHSH (CDR1) and LQKENI (CDR2) are obtained from the germline V gene. Trimming takes 5 bases from V and 8 bases from J, and the germline ends sit 15 bases apart. The CDR3 has 13 amino acids, counting the end cysteine and phenylalanine. CDR3 DNA only is kept here, 39 bases in frame from base 1. As concerns this clone: No antigen is known for it. No base quality values were provided; no much bigger clone lies one nucleotide off.

Paper-wide results and their limitations: Clinical and demographic metadata were provided uncurated, with the amount varying by source and participant.

Collaborating institutions collected whole blood in K2EDTA tubes following their own protocols. Collaborator samples were shipped for TCRbeta analysis as frozen whole blood, isolated PBMCs, or DNA extracted from either sample type. Recombination linked TRBV18 to TRBJ1-2; the D gene identity is not certain. This TCR came from a woman in her 70s with active or convalescent COVID-19. The sequencing sample was made of peripheral blood. The DNA sequence reads TGTGCCAGCTCATTTGACTTGTATGGGGGCTACACCTTC. The translation is CASSFDLYGGYTF.